This TCR beta chain appears in the sequencing data of a study of CD8 T cells in ankylosing spondylitis. Study-level results: Peripheral blood samples showed relatively rare disease-linked clones, and these clones were CD8+. Prior literature has documented some motif variants in synovial fluid and blood from reactive arthritis. What seemed typical of ankylosing spondylitis blood was a TCR beta motif built from several highly homologous variants.

Germline V lookup: CDR1 LGHNA, CDR2 YNFKEQ. The CDR3 runs 16 residues. V dropped 4 bases and J dropped 5; count of bases not matched to a gene: 8. In its sample, this clonotype was seen a few times. Its cognate antigen is unknown. From the 5' RACE reads, TCRdb called clonotypes with MiXCR, one entry per CDR3 protein. There are roughly 490,000 distinct CDR3 sequences in the sample; about 5.7% occur only once, and 3% to 4.5% lies in the top ten. The sample consisted of blood, either unsorted or a sorted T cell fraction (not recorded which). The chain couples TRBV4-2 to TRBJ2-1; 10 nucleotides match TRBD2. This receptor was obtained from a male donor with ankylosing spondylitis. The CDR3, as DNA: TGTGCCAGCAGCCGCCGAGCGGGAGGGCGGGACAATGAGCAGTTCTTC. Translating it yields CASSRRAGGRDNEQFF.